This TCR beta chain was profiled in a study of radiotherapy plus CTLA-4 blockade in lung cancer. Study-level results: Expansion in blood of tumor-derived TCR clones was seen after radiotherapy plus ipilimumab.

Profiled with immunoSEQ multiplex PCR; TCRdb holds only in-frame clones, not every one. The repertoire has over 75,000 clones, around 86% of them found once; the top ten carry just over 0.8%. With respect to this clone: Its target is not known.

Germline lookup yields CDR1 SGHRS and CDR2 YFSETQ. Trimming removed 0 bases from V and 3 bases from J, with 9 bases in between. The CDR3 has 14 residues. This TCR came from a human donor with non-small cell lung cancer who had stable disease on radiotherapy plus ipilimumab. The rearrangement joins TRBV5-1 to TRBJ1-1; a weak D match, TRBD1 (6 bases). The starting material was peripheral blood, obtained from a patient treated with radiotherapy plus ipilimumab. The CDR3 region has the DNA TGCGCCAGCAGCTTGGAGACAGGACACACTGAAGCTTTCTTT. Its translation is CASSLETGHTEAFF.